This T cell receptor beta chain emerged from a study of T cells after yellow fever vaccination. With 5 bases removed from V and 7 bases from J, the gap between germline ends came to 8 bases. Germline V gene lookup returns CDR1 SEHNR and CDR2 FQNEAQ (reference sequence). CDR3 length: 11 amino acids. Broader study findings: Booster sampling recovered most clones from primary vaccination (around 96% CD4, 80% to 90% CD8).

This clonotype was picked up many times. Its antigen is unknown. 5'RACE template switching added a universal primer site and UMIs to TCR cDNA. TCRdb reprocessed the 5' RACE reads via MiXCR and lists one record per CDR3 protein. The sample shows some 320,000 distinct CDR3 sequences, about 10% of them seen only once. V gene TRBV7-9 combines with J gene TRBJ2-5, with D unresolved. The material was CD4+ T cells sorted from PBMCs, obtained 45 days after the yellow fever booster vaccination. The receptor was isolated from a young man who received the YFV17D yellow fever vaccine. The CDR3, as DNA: TGTGCCAGCAGCCCCGAGGCGACCCAGTACTTC. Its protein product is CASSPEATQYF. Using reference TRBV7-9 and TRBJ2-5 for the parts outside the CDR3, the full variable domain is DTGVSQNPRHKITKRGQNVTFRCDPISEHNRLYWYRQTLGQGPEFLTYFQNEAQLEKSRLLSDRFSAERPKGSFSTLEIQRTEQGDSAMYLCASSPEATQYFGPGTRLLVL.